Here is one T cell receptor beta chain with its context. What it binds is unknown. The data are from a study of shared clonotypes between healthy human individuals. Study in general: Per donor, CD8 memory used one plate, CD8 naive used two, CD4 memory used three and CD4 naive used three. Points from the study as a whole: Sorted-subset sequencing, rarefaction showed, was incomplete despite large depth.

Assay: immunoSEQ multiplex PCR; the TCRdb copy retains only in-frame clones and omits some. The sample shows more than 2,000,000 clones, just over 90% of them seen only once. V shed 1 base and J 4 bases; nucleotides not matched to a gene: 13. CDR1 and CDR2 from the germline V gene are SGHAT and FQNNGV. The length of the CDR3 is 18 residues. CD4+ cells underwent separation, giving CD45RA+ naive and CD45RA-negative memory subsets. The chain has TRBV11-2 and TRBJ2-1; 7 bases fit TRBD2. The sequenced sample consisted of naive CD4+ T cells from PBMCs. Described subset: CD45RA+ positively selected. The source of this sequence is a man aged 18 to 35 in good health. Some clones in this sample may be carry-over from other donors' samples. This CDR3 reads CASSLAWLASGLYNEQFF. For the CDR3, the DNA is TGTGCCAGCAGCTTAGCGTGGTTGGCTAGCGGACTATACAATGAGCAGTTCTTC.